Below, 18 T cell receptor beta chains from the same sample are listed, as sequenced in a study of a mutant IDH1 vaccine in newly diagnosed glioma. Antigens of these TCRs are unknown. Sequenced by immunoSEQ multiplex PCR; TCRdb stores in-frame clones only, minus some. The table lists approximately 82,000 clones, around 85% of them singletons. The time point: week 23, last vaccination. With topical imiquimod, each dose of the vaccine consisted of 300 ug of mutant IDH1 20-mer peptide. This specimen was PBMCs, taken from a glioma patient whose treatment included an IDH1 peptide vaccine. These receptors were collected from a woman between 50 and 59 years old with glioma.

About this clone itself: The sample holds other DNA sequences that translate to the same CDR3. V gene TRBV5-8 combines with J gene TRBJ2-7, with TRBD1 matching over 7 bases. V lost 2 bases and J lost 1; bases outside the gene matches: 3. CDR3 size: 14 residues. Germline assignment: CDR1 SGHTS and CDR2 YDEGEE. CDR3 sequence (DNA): TGTGCCAGCAGCTTTGGGGGACAGTCCTACGAGCAGTACTTC. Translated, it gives CASSFGGQSYEQYF.

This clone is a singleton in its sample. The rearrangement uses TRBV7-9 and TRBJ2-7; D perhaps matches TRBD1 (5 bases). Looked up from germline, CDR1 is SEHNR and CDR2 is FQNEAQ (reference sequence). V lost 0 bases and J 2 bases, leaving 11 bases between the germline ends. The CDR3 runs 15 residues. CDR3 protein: CASSLAGVTAYEQYF. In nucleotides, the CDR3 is TGTGCCAGCAGCTTAGCAGGGGTCACCGCCTACGAGCAGTACTTC.

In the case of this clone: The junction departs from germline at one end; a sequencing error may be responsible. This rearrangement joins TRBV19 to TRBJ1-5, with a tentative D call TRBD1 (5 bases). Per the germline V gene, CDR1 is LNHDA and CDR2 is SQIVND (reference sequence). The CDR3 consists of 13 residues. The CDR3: CATGGASTQPQHF. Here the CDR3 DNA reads TGTGCCACTGGAGGGGCCAGCACTCAGCCCCAGCATTTT.

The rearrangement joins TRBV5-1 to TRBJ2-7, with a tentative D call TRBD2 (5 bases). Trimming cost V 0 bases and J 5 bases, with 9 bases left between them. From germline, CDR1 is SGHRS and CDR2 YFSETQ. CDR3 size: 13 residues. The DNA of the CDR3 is TGCGCCAGCAGCTTGGTGTCCGGGAACGAGCAGTACTTC. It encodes CASSLVSGNEQYF.

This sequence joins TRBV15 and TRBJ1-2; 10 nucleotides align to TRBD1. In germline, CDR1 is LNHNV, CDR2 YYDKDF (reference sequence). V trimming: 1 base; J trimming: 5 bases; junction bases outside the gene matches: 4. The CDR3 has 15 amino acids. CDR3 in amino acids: CATSRATGQGYGYTF. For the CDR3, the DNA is TGTGCCACCAGCAGAGCCACGGGACAGGGGTATGGCTACACCTTC.

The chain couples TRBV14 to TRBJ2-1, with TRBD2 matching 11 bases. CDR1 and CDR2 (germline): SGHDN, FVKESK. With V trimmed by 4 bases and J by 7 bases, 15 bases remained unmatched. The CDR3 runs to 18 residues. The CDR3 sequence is CASSPFGSSGRAKNEQFF. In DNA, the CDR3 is TGTGCCAGCAGCCCCTTTGGAAGTAGCGGGAGGGCAAAAAATGAGCAGTTCTTC.

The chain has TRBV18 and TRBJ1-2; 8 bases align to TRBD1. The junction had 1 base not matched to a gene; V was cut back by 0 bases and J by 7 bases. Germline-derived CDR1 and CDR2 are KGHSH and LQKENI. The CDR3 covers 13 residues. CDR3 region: CASSPPGTGGYTF. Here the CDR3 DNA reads TGTGCCAGCTCACCACCAGGGACAGGTGGCTACACCTTC. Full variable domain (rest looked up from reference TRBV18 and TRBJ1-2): NAGVMQNPRHLVRRRGQEARLRCSPMKGHSHVYWYRQLPEEGLKFMVYLQKENIIDESGMPKERFSAEFPKEGPSILRIQQVVRGDSAAYFCASSPPGTGGYTFGSGTRLTVV.

The DNA of the CDR3 is TGTGCCAGCAGTTTTTCCAGCTCCCCCTACAATGAGCAGTTCTTC. Its translation: CASSFSSSPYNEQFF. V usage is TRBV27 and J usage is TRBJ2-1; D gene ambiguous. This CDR3 comprises 15 residues. Trimming stripped 3 bases from V and 2 bases from J, with 11 bases between. Germline assignment: CDR1 MNHEY and CDR2 SMNVEV (reference sequence).

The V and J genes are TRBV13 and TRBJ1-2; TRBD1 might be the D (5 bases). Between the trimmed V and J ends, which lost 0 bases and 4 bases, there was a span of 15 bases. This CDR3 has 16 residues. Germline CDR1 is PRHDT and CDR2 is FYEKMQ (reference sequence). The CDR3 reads CASSLGSGTAFYGYTF. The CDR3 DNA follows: TGTGCCAGCAGCTTAGGAAGTGGGACGGCCTTCTATGGCTACACCTTC.

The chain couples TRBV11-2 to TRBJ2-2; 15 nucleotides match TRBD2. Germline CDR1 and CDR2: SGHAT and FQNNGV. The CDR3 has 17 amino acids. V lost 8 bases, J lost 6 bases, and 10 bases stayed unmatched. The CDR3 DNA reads TGTGCCAGCGCGGGACTAGCGGGAGGCCTAGGGGCCGGGGAGCTGTTTTTT. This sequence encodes CASAGLAGGLGAGELFF.

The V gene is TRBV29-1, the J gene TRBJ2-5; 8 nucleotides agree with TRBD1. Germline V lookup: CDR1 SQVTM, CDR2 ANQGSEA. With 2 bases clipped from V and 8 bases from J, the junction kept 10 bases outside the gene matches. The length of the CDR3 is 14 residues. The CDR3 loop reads CSVEPWTGSNTQYF. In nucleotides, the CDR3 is TGCAGCGTTGAACCCTGGACAGGGTCCAATACCCAGTACTTC.

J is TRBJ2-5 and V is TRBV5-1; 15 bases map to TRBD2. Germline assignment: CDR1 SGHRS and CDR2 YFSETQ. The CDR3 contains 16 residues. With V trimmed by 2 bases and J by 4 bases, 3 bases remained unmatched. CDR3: CASSFGLAGGLETQYF. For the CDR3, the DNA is TGCGCCAGCAGCTTCGGACTAGCGGGAGGGCTAGAGACCCAGTACTTC.

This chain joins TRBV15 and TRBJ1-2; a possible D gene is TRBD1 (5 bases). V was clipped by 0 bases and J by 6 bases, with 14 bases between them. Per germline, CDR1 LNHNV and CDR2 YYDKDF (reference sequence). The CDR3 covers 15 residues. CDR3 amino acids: CATSRDSGREDGYTF. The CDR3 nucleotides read TGTGCCACCAGCAGAGATTCGGGCAGGGAGGATGGCTACACCTTC.

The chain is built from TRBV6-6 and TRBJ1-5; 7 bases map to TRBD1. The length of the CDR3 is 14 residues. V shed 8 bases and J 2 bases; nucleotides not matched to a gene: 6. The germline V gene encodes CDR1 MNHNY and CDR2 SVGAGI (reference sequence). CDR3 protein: CASLRQGGNQPQHF. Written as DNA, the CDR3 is TGTGCCAGCCTGCGACAGGGAGGCAATCAGCCCCAGCATTTT.

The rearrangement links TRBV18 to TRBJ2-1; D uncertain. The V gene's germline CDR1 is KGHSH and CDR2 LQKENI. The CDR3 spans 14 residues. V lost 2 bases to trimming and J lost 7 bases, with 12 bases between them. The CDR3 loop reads CASSPNLAGNEQFF. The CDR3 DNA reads TGTGCCAGCTCACCAAATTTGGCCGGGAATGAGCAGTTCTTC.

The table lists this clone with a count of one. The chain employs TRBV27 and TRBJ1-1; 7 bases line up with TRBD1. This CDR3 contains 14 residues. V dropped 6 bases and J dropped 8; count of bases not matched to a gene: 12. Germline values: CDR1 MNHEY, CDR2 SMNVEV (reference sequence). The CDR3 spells CASRGEEGAREAFF. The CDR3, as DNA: TGTGCCAGCAGGGGAGAGGAGGGGGCGAGAGAAGCTTTCTTT.

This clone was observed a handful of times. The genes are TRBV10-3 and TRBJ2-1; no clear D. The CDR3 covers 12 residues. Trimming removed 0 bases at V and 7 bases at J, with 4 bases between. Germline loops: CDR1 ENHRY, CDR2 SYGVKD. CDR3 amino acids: CAISESENEQFF. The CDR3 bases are TGTGCCATCAGTGAGTCGGAGAATGAGCAGTTCTTC.

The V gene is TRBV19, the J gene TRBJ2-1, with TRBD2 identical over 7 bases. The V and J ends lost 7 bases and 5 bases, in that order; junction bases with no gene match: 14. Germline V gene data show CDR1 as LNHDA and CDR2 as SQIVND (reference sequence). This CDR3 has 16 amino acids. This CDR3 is CASNPLGGRVHNEQFF. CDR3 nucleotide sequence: TGTGCCAGTAACCCCCTCGGGGGGAGGGTGCACAATGAGCAGTTCTTC.